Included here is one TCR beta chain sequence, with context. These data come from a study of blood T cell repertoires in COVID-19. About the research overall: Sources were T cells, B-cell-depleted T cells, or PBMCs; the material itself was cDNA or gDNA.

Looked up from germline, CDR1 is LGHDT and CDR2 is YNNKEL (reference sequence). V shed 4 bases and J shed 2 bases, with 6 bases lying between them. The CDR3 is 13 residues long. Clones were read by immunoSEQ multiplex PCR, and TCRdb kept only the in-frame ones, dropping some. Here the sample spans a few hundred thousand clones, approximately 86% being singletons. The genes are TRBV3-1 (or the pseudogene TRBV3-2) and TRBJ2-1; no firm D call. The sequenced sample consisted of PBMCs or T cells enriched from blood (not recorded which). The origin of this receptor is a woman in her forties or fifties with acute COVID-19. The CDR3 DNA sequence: TGTGCCAGCAGCCCGCCGGCCTACAATGAGCAGTTCTTC. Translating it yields CASSPPAYNEQFF.